Listed below are T cell receptor beta chains from one sample, sequenced in a study of cytomegalovirus exposure and HLA in healthy donors. The method was immunoSEQ multiplex PCR; TCRdb's version includes in-frame clones alone and lacks a portion of them. The sample holds over 150,000 clones, around 88% seen once. The sequencing sample was made of PBMCs. The receptors here all came from a woman under 30 in good health and CMV-seronegative. Each CDR3 is given with its conserved first and last residue. The D gene is left open where the match is weak. Part of the rows lack a size; the others show once, few, many or a class for expanded clones.

DNA: TGTGCCAGCAGCCTCGACAGTGAAGCTTTCTTT
CDR3: CASSLDSEAFF
size: NA
J: TRBJ1-1
length: 11
V: TRBV7-9
D: NA

DNA: TGCGCCAGCAGCCAGGACAGACCTAATGAAAAACTGTTTTTT
CDR3: CASSQDRPNEKLFF
size: NA
J: TRBJ1-4
length: 14
V: TRBV5-1
D: NA

DNA: TGTGCCAGCAGCCACCGGCCTAGCGGGGGGACCGGGGGAGAGACCCAGTACTTC
CDR3: CASSHRPSGGTGGETQYF
size: NA
J: TRBJ2-5
length: 18
V: TRBV9
D: TRBD2

DNA: TGCGCCAGCAGCCTAGGGACAGGGACCTCTGGAAACACCATATATTTT
CDR3: CASSLGTGTSGNTIYF
size: NA
J: TRBJ1-3
length: 16
V: TRBV4-1
D: TRBD1

DNA: TGTGCCAGCAGGTCCGGGACTAGTGCCTACGAGCAGTACTTC
CDR3: CASRSGTSAYEQYF
size: NA
J: TRBJ2-7
length: 14
V: TRBV6-1
D: TRBD2

DNA: TGTGCCAGCAAAGGGGGCGGGCCCCTCTACGTGACTGAAGCTTTCTTT
CDR3: CASKGGGPLYVTEAFF
size: once
J: TRBJ1-1
length: 16
V: TRBV27
D: TRBD1

DNA: TGTGCCAGCAGGGTACAGGGGAACACCGGGGAGCTGTTTTTT
CDR3: CASRVQGNTGELFF
size: NA
J: TRBJ2-2
length: 14
V: TRBV7-9
D: NA

DNA: TGTGCCAGCAGACGGGGGGAGACCCAGTACTTC
CDR3: CASRRGETQYF
size: NA
J: TRBJ2-5
length: 11
V: TRBV6-1
D: NA

DNA: TGTGCCAGCACCGCGACTAGCGCGGCCAAAAACATTCAGTACTTC
CDR3: CASTATSAAKNIQYF
size: NA
J: TRBJ2-4
length: 15
V: TRBV7-8
D: TRBD2

DNA: TGTGCCAGCAGTGAGGAACTTCATCAGGGCGGGGAGCTGTTTTTT
CDR3: CASSEELHQGGELFF
size: NA
J: TRBJ2-2
length: 15
V: TRBV6-4
D: NA

DNA: TGTGCCAGCAGCTTTGGAGGAGAAGATACGCAGTATTTT
CDR3: CASSFGGEDTQYF
size: NA
J: TRBJ2-3
length: 13
V: TRBV7-2
D: NA

DNA: TGTGCCAGCAGCTTTCAGGGGATGAACACTGAAGCTTTCTTT
CDR3: CASSFQGMNTEAFF
size: NA
J: TRBJ1-1
length: 14
V: TRBV5-6
D: NA

DNA: TGTGCCAGCAGCCCCGGGACAGCTGGGAACACTGAAGCTTTCTTT
CDR3: CASSPGTAGNTEAFF
size: once
J: TRBJ1-1
length: 15
V: TRBV5-4
D: TRBD1

DNA: TGTGCCAGCAGGGGGCCCTACGAGCAGTACTTC
CDR3: CASRGPYEQYF
size: NA
J: TRBJ2-7
length: 11
V: TRBV6-5
D: NA

DNA: TGTGCCAGCAGCCCGGAGGGCTACTCATTAAACAATGAGCAGTTCTTC
CDR3: CASSPEGYSLNNEQFF
size: NA
J: TRBJ2-1
length: 16
V: TRBV13
D: NA

DNA: TGTGCCAGCAGCCCGAACCTTGGACAGACCCTAATCTATGGCTACACCTTC
CDR3: CASSPNLGQTLIYGYTF
size: NA
J: TRBJ1-2
length: 17
V: TRBV9
D: NA

DNA: TGCGCCAGCAGCCAAGAAATAGCGGGGGCCTCCTACGAGCAGTACTTC
CDR3: CASSQEIAGASYEQYF
size: NA
J: TRBJ2-7
length: 16
V: TRBV4-1
D: TRBD2

DNA: TGTGCTAGTGGAGACAGGTTAAACACCGGGGAGCTGTTTTTT
CDR3: CASGDRLNTGELFF
size: NA
J: TRBJ2-2
length: 14
V: TRBV12-5
D: NA

DNA: TGTGCCAGCAGCTTGGCAGGGGGCAGTCAGCCCCAGCATTTT
CDR3: CASSLAGGSQPQHF
size: few
J: TRBJ1-5
length: 14
V: TRBV5-4
D: TRBD1

DNA: TGTGCCAGCAGTCCCCGAGGGGGCTATGGCTACACCTTC
CDR3: CASSPRGGYGYTF
size: NA
J: TRBJ1-2
length: 13
V: TRBV27
D: NA

DNA: TGTGCCAGCAGCCGAGGGTCGTGGGGGGACAGGGTTACCTACGAGCAGTACTTC
CDR3: CASSRGSWGDRVTYEQYF
size: NA
J: TRBJ2-7
length: 18
V: TRBV11-2
D: TRBD1

DNA: TGTGCCTGGAGTGACGCTGAGGGTGGCTACACCTTC
CDR3: CAWSDAEGGYTF
size: few
J: TRBJ1-2
length: 12
V: TRBV30
D: NA

DNA: TGTGCCAGTAACCTGGCGGACAGGGAAAGGTTTTTTCACACTGAAGCTTTCTTT
CDR3: CASNLADRERFFHTEAFF
size: NA
J: TRBJ1-1
length: 18
V: TRBV19
D: TRBD1

DNA: TGTGCCAGCAGTACCCCGGGACTAGGAGACTACGAGCAGTACTTC
CDR3: CASSTPGLGDYEQYF
size: NA
J: TRBJ2-7
length: 15
V: TRBV27
D: TRBD2

DNA: TGTGCCAGCAGCTATGCGGAAGAAGAGACCCAGTACTTC
CDR3: CASSYAEEETQYF
size: NA
J: TRBJ2-5
length: 13
V: TRBV7-2
D: NA

DNA: TGCGCCAGCAGCCAAGATATGGCGACAGCCTACAATGAGCAGTTCTTC
CDR3: CASSQDMATAYNEQFF
size: once
J: TRBJ2-1
length: 16
V: TRBV4-1
D: NA

DNA: TGTGCCAGCAGTTACGGCACAGGTTTCCAAGAGACCCAGTACTTC
CDR3: CASSYGTGFQETQYF
size: NA
J: TRBJ2-5
length: 15
V: TRBV6-5
D: NA

DNA: TGTGCCAGCAGCTTGGAGGGACTAGCGTTCCAAGAGACCCAGTACTTC
CDR3: CASSLEGLAFQETQYF
size: NA
J: TRBJ2-5
length: 16
V: TRBV5-5
D: TRBD2

DNA: TGTGCCAGCAGCCAAGATGAGGCTAGTGGAAACACCATATATTTT
CDR3: CASSQDEASGNTIYF
size: NA
J: TRBJ1-3
length: 15
V: TRBV4-2
D: NA

DNA: TGCGCCAGCAGCCTTCCGACAGACACCGGGGAGCTGTTTTTT
CDR3: CASSLPTDTGELFF
size: NA
J: TRBJ2-2
length: 14
V: TRBV5-1
D: NA

DNA: TGTGCAAGTCGCTTAGTATATCCCCAGCATTTT
CDR3: CASRLVYPQHF
size: NA
J: TRBJ1-5
length: 11
V: TRBV12-2
D: NA

DNA: TGTGCCAGCAGTCCCGCTCGGACTATCCTGTTGGGTTCGGATACGCAGTATTTT
CDR3: CASSPARTILLGSDTQYF
size: once
J: TRBJ2-3
length: 18
V: TRBV7-9
D: NA

DNA: TGCGCCAGCAGCTTAAACCGGGTGGAGGATACGCAGTATTTT
CDR3: CASSLNRVEDTQYF
size: NA
J: TRBJ2-3
length: 14
V: TRBV5-1
D: NA

DNA: TGTGCCAGCAGCCTTCGAGAAAATGGGACTAGAGTCGGTGAGCAGTTCTTC
CDR3: CASSLRENGTRVGEQFF
size: NA
J: TRBJ2-1
length: 17
V: TRBV11-2
D: TRBD2

DNA: TGCGCCAGCAGCCCCCAGGGGTATAGCAATCAGCCCCAGCATTTT
CDR3: CASSPQGYSNQPQHF
size: NA
J: TRBJ1-5
length: 15
V: TRBV5-1
D: NA

DNA: TGTGCCAGCAGCCAAGACCGGACAGGGAGGTACACTGAAGCTTTCTTT
CDR3: CASSQDRTGRYTEAFF
size: NA
J: TRBJ1-1
length: 16
V: TRBV14
D: TRBD1

DNA: TGTGCCAGCAGTGACAGCTTCTCCTACGAGCAGTACTTC
CDR3: CASSDSFSYEQYF
size: NA
J: TRBJ2-7
length: 13
V: TRBV27
D: NA

DNA: TGTGCCGGAGGTAGGGACAGGGAGACAGATACGCAGTATTTT
CDR3: CAGGRDRETDTQYF
size: NA
J: TRBJ2-3
length: 14
V: TRBV2
D: TRBD1

DNA: TGTGCCAGCTCACCACCGCACGTAGGGGGACAGATGAACACTGAAGCTTTCTTT
CDR3: CASSPPHVGGQMNTEAFF
size: NA
J: TRBJ1-1
length: 18
V: TRBV18
D: TRBD1

DNA: TGCGCCAGCAGCCGTTCCCCGACTAGCGGCGTCACAGATACGCAGTATTTT
CDR3: CASSRSPTSGVTDTQYF
size: once
J: TRBJ2-3
length: 17
V: TRBV4-1
D: TRBD2

DNA: TGCGCCAGCAGCCTCATTCAGGGGGCGCAAGATACGCAGTATTTT
CDR3: CASSLIQGAQDTQYF
size: NA
J: TRBJ2-3
length: 15
V: TRBV5-1
D: TRBD1

DNA: TGTGCCAGCAGCTTTTCTGCGGCGAACACTGAAGCTTTCTTT
CDR3: CASSFSAANTEAFF
size: NA
J: TRBJ1-1
length: 14
V: TRBV5-4
D: NA

DNA: TGTGCCAGCAGCTTGCCCGGGACTTCGGACACTGAAGCTTTCTTT
CDR3: CASSLPGTSDTEAFF
size: NA
J: TRBJ1-1
length: 15
V: TRBV5-4
D: NA

DNA: TGTGCCAGCAGTCCCACCCCAGGGTCATACAATGAGCAGTTCTTC
CDR3: CASSPTPGSYNEQFF
size: NA
J: TRBJ2-1
length: 15
V: TRBV27
D: NA

DNA: TGCGCCAGCAGCTTGGAGGGACAGGGAACGAGGGAGCAGTACTTC
CDR3: CASSLEGQGTREQYF
size: few
J: TRBJ2-7
length: 15
V: TRBV5-1
D: TRBD1

DNA: TGTGCCAGCAACCATGGGGGGACAGGGAGGACTGAAGCTTTCTTT
CDR3: CASNHGGTGRTEAFF
size: once
J: TRBJ1-1
length: 15
V: TRBV25-1
D: TRBD1

DNA: TGTGCCGTGTCCTACACCGGGGCCTTTAGGACAGGGCCTGGTTATGGCTACACCTTC
CDR3: CAVSYTGAFRTGPGYGYTF
size: once
J: TRBJ1-2
length: 19
V: TRBV5-4
D: TRBD1

DNA: TGCGCCAGCAGCCAAGACAGCGGCTACCGACGAGGGGAGACCCAGTACTTC
CDR3: CASSQDSGYRRGETQYF
size: NA
J: TRBJ2-5
length: 17
V: TRBV4-1
D: NA

DNA: TGTGCCAGCAGTCGTGACAGGAGCCAAGAGACCCAGTACTTC
CDR3: CASSRDRSQETQYF
size: NA
J: TRBJ2-5
length: 14
V: TRBV2
D: NA

DNA: TGTGCCAGCTCACCTACCGGGACAGCGAACTACGAGCAGTACTTC
CDR3: CASSPTGTANYEQYF
size: NA
J: TRBJ2-7
length: 15
V: TRBV18
D: TRBD1

DNA: TGCGCCAGCAGCATTTTCAGGGTTTACAACACTGAAGCTTTCTTT
CDR3: CASSIFRVYNTEAFF
size: NA
J: TRBJ1-1
length: 15
V: TRBV10-1
D: NA

DNA: TGTGCCAGCAGCGTAGAGGCGGGGGGCCATCATTGGGACATTCAGTACTTC
CDR3: CASSVEAGGHHWDIQYF
size: NA
J: TRBJ2-4
length: 17
V: TRBV9
D: TRBD2

DNA: TGTGCCAGCAGCTTACGATTAGCGGGGTCCTACAATGAGCAGTTCTTC
CDR3: CASSLRLAGSYNEQFF
size: NA
J: TRBJ2-1
length: 16
V: TRBV7-6
D: TRBD2

DNA: TGTGCCAGCAGTTACTCGGAGGGGACGGAGAACTATGGCTACACCTTC
CDR3: CASSYSEGTENYGYTF
size: NA
J: TRBJ1-2
length: 16
V: TRBV6-5
D: NA